The present entry profiles one T cell receptor (beta chain) with its context. The CDR3 covers 13 residues. In germline, CDR1 is SGHTS, CDR2 YDEGEE. V lost 5 bases, J lost 1 base, and 10 bases lay in between. The data originate from a study of blood T cell repertoires in COVID-19. Across the study: Specimens from acute and convalescent COVID-19 originated in the United States, Italy and Spain. T cells, B-cell-depleted T cells, or PBMCs provided the cDNA or gDNA that served as material.

Original methodology: Amplification with reference gene primers provided the estimates of nucleated cell counts. Sequencing was performed with immunoSEQ multiplex PCR; in TCRdb, only in-frame clones are kept and a portion is missing. D and trimming come from the DNA, and the V and J calls and clone size come from that table. The data contain approximately 70,000 clones, roughly 90% of them singletons. This receptor was taken from a woman aged 60-70 years with active COVID-19. The J gene is TRBJ2-7, the V gene TRBV5-8, with D possibly matching TRBD2 (5 bases). The sequencing sample was made of peripheral blood. This CDR3 reads CASRDFLSYEQYF. In nucleotides, the CDR3 is TGTGCCAGCAGGGACTTTCTGTCCTACGAGCAGTACTTC.